Presented here are 32 T cell receptor beta chains from one specimen sequenced in a study of T cells after posttransplantation cyclophosphamide. Assay: immunoSEQ multiplex PCR; the TCRdb copy retains only in-frame clones and omits some. Singletons are absent from the sample, which has roughly 8,000 clones. A marrow graft followed busulfan-fludarabine conditioning, with cyclophosphamide on days +3 and +4. The sample consisted of PBMCs, taken 94 days after allogeneic stem cell transplant with posttransplant cyclophosphamide. These TCRs come from a female patient in her 60s who received an allogeneic stem cell transplant from an unrelated donor, was CMV-positive, and had acute GVHD only. These T cells may partly come from the graft donor.

Many counts were recorded for this clone. The rearrangement uses TRBV2 and TRBJ1-5; 7 bases are shared with TRBD1. Trimming cost V 6 bases and J 0 bases; bases outside gene matches: 5. Germline-derived CDR1 and CDR2 are SNHLY and FYNNEI. The CDR3 consists of 15 residues. This CDR3 is CASRVTGSSNQPQHF. The CDR3 DNA reads as TGTGCCAGCAGAGTGACAGGGAGTAGCAATCAGCCCCAGCATTTT.

At least ten counts were recorded for this clone. V and J are TRBV5-4 and TRBJ2-3, with D uncertain. The V gene's germline CDR1 is SGHNT and CDR2 YYREEE (reference sequence). Trimming removed 0 bases from V and 2 bases from J, with 4 bases in between. The CDR3 has 13 amino acids. The CDR3 spells CASSLEYTDTQYF. In DNA, the CDR3 is TGTGCCAGCAGCTTGGAATACACAGATACGCAGTATTTT.

In its sample, this clone is large (0.1 to 1%). V usage is TRBV15 and J usage is TRBJ2-1; tentative D call: TRBD1 (6 bases). The V gene lost 0 bases and the J gene lost 5 bases, with 14 bases spanning the gap. This CDR3 contains 16 residues. Germline loops: CDR1 LNHNV, CDR2 YYDKDF (reference sequence). The CDR3 reads CATSREAGEPHNEQFF. As DNA, the CDR3 is TGTGCCACCAGCAGAGAGGCAGGGGAACCACACAATGAGCAGTTCTTC. The full variable domain, rest sourced from reference TRBV15 and TRBJ2-1, is DAMVIQNPRYQVTQFGKPVTLSCSQTLNHNVMYWYQQKSSQAPKLLFHYYDKDFNNEADTPDNFQSRRPNTSFCFLDIRSPGLGDTAMYLCATSREAGEPHNEQFFGPGTRLTVL.

The genes are TRBV29-1 and TRBJ2-7; 9 bases match TRBD1. This CDR3 contains 14 residues. Germline CDR1 SQVTM, CDR2 ANQGSEA. The ends lost 7 bases at V and 1 base at J; junction bases unmatched: 8. Here the CDR3 DNA reads TGCAGCGGGAAACAGGGGGCCGGGTCCTACGAGCAGTACTTC. Protein product: CSGKQGAGSYEQYF.

The chain recombines TRBV5-4 with TRBJ1-1; D might be TRBD1 (5 bases). Germline V lookup: CDR1 SGHNT, CDR2 YYREEE (reference sequence). CDR3 length equals 15 residues. Trimming took off 5 bases at V and 1 base at J, with 15 bases between the two ends. CDR3 DNA: TGTGCCAGCAGAGAGGATGCAGGGAAGAACACTGAAGCTTTCTTT. As protein: CASREDAGKNTEAFF.

This clone showed up just a few times. The genes are TRBV5-1 and TRBJ2-5; tentatively, D is TRBD2 (5 bases). Germline CDR1 reads SGHRS; CDR2 reads YFSETQ. V lost 4 bases and J lost 1, with 11 bases in between. This CDR3 contains 14 residues. The CDR3 DNA follows: TGCGCCAGCAGCAGGCTCGGGGTCCAAGAGACCCAGTACTTC. Translation gives CASSRLGVQETQYF.

This clone showed up many times. This chain connects TRBV11-2 to TRBJ1-2; the D gene is possibly TRBD1 (6 bases). Germline assignment: CDR1 SGHAT and CDR2 FQNNGV. Trimming shortened V by 1 base and J by 1 base, and 19 bases separated the two germline ends. The CDR3 consists of 18 residues. The DNA of the CDR3 is TGTGCCAGCAGCTTAGTCGGACGGTCCCAGGGGTTTAACTATGGCTACACCTTC. It specifies CASSLVGRSQGFNYGYTF.

This clone came up many times. DNA for the CDR3: TGTGCCAGCTGGGGGGTTGGCTACAATGAGCAGTTCTTC. Encoded protein: CASWGVGYNEQFF. The chain combines TRBV28 with TRBJ2-1; perhaps TRBD2 as D (6 bases). This CDR3 contains 13 residues. Germline V lookup: CDR1 MDHEN, CDR2 SYDVKM. The V end lost 8 bases, the J end lost 3 bases, and 11 bases lay between the germline ends.

In this sample, this clone turned up many times. The CDR3 sequence is CASSLSFLGLDRHYGYTF. Here the CDR3 DNA reads TGTGCCAGCAGTTTATCGTTTCTCGGCTTAGACAGGCACTATGGCTACACCTTC. This chain links TRBV27 with TRBJ1-2; tentative D call: TRBD1 (6 bases). Between the trimmed V and J ends, which lost 0 bases and 3 bases, there was a span of 20 bases. The CDR3 runs 18 residues. Germline loops: CDR1 MNHEY, CDR2 SMNVEV (reference sequence).

This clone was counted ten times or more. J is TRBJ1-1 and V is TRBV11-2, with D possibly matching TRBD1 (5 bases). The V end lost 3 bases, the J end lost 4 bases, and 15 bases lay between the germline ends. CDR3 size: 15 residues. Germline V gene data show CDR1 as SGHAT and CDR2 as FQNNGV. CDR3 sequence (DNA): TGTGCCAGCAGCTTTGGGGGAGCGGGGACCACTGAAGCTTTCTTT. Translation: CASSFGGAGTTEAFF.

The sample holds many counts of this clone. This sequence joins TRBV6-5 and TRBJ2-5; 12 nucleotides agree with TRBD2. Germline values: CDR1 MNHEY, CDR2 SVGAGI. With 4 bases clipped from V and 5 bases from J, the junction kept 5 bases outside the gene matches. The CDR3 is 15 residues long. CDR3 region: CASSSPSGGAETQYF. The CDR3 coding sequence is TGTGCCAGCAGTTCCCCTAGCGGGGGGGCGGAGACCCAGTACTTC.

This clone was recorded many times. V gene TRBV5-1 combines with J gene TRBJ1-2; 7 nucleotides line up with TRBD1. This CDR3 is built from 13 residues. Trimming took 6 bases from V and 7 from J; bases not matched to a gene: 9. In germline, CDR1 is SGHRS, CDR2 YFSETQ. CDR3 in amino acids: CASTQTGYGGYTF. The CDR3 DNA is TGCGCCAGCACCCAGACAGGGTATGGTGGCTACACCTTC.

In this sample, this clone turned up many times. The rearrangement links TRBV12-5 to TRBJ2-1, with 7 bases that match TRBD2. Germline lookup yields CDR1 LGHNT and CDR2 FRNRAP. The V gene end was trimmed by 2 bases and the J gene end by 4 bases; junction bases not matched to a gene: 5. The CDR3 length is 15 residues. Here the CDR3 reads CASGLFVGGYNEQFF. CDR3 bases: TGTGCTAGTGGTTTGTTCGTGGGGGGGTACAATGAGCAGTTCTTC.

This clone was seen a handful of times. The V call is TRBV12-3 or TRBV12-4, the J call TRBJ2-5, with TRBD2 identical over 14 bases. Trimming removed 6 bases from V and 2 bases from J; junction bases left unmatched: 8. The CDR3 spans 17 residues. The CDR3 DNA reads TGTGCCAGCAGCGATCCGGGACTAGCGGGGGCTCAAGAGACCCAGTACTTC. Residues: CASSDPGLAGAQETQYF.

This clone was recorded at least ten times. The rearrangement joins TRBV28 to TRBJ1-4; TRBD1 matches at 7 bases. The ends lost 6 bases at V and 8 bases at J; junction bases unmatched: 9. CDR1 is MDHEN, CDR2 SYDVKM, per germline. CDR3 length: 14 residues. The CDR3 region is CASSLTGAGEKLFF. The CDR3 nucleotides read TGTGCCAGCAGCCTCACAGGGGCGGGGGAAAAACTGTTTTTT.

This clone was seen repeatedly, ten times or more. The CDR3 DNA follows: TGTGCCAGTTCTAGCGGGCCGGCACCCACAGATACGCAGTATTTT. It is translated as CASSSGPAPTDTQYF. V and J are TRBV6-2 or TRBV6-3 and TRBJ2-3; 8 bases map to TRBD2. Trimming at V came to 9 bases and at J to 2 bases, leaving 10 bases not matched to a gene. The CDR3 spans 15 residues. Germline V gene data show CDR1 as MNHEY and CDR2 as SVGEGT.

This clone was recorded at least ten times. The chain couples TRBV24-1 to TRBJ1-1; 7 nucleotides align to TRBD1. Germline CDR1 reads KGHDR; CDR2 reads SFDVKD. The CDR3 runs 14 residues. The trim removed 4 bases at V and 6 bases at J, leaving 7 bases unmatched. Here the CDR3 reads CATSEGGGTAEAFF. DNA of the CDR3: TGTGCCACCAGTGAGGGGGGCGGGACAGCTGAAGCTTTCTTT.

The chain joins TRBV11-2 to TRBJ1-2, with TRBD1 matching 8 bases. Trimming at V came to 5 bases and at J to 2 bases, leaving 10 bases not matched to a gene. The CDR3 runs 16 residues. Germline CDR1 is SGHAT and CDR2 is FQNNGV. The CDR3 loop reads CASSPNVGQGNYGYTF. CDR3 sequence (DNA): TGTGCCAGCAGCCCGAATGTCGGACAGGGAAACTATGGCTACACCTTC.

This clone appeared many times. This rearrangement joins TRBV14 to TRBJ2-2, with a possible D match to TRBD2 (6 bases). Germline V gene sequence: CDR1 SGHDN, CDR2 FVKESK. Trimming removed 4 bases from V and 7 bases from J, with 10 bases in between. The CDR3 contains 13 residues. CDR3 amino acids: CASSPAGNGELFF. CDR3 DNA: TGTGCCAGCAGCCCGGCGGGGAACGGGGAGCTGTTTTTT.

This clone was observed at least ten times. The chain carries TRBV27 and TRBJ2-2; D unresolved. Trimming took off 5 bases at V and 3 bases at J, with 4 bases between the two ends. Germline assignment: CDR1 MNHEY and CDR2 SMNVEV (reference sequence). The length of the CDR3 is 12 residues. The DNA for the CDR3 is TGTGCCAGCAGTCCTTACACCGGGGAGCTGTTTTTT. Protein sequence: CASSPYTGELFF.

By share, this clone ranks as medium-sized. The DNA for the CDR3 is TGTGCCAGTAGTAATGTGGCGGGAGACGTAGAGACCCAGTACTTC. Amino acids: CASSNVAGDVETQYF. The chain joins TRBV19 to TRBJ2-5, with TRBD2 matching over 7 bases. Germline V lookup: CDR1 LNHDA, CDR2 SQIVND (reference sequence). With V trimmed by 4 bases and J by 4 bases, 9 bases remained unmatched. The CDR3 loop spans 15 amino acids.

This clone came up many times. The chain has TRBV6-5 and TRBJ2-2, with D perhaps matching TRBD1 (6 bases). Per the germline V gene, CDR1 is MNHEY and CDR2 is SVGAGI. The length of the CDR3 is 13 residues. V lost 6 bases and J 6 bases, leaving 11 bases between the germline ends. CDR3 protein: CASSRDISGELFF. The CDR3, as DNA: TGTGCCAGCAGCCGGGACATCTCCGGGGAGCTGTTTTTT.

This clone was seen many times. V usage is TRBV5-8 and J usage is TRBJ1-5, with a tentative D call TRBD1 (6 bases). The ends were cut back, 4 bases at V and 0 bases at J, with 17 bases in the middle. This CDR3 is 17 amino acids long. Germline V lookup: CDR1 SGHTS, CDR2 YDEGEE. CDR3 in amino acids: CASSRRMDSSSNQPQHF. The CDR3 bases are TGTGCCAGCAGCCGAAGAATGGACAGTTCTAGCAATCAGCCCCAGCATTTT.

This clone came up many times. J is TRBJ2-7 and V is TRBV19; 8 nucleotides line up with TRBD2. The CDR3 contains 14 residues. In germline, CDR1 is LNHDA, CDR2 SQIVND (reference sequence). The V segment lost 7 bases and the J segment 0 bases; nucleotides outside the gene matches: 5. The CDR3 spells CASKTSGDSYEQYF. The CDR3 nucleotides are TGTGCCAGTAAAACTAGCGGAGACTCCTACGAGCAGTACTTC. Combining the CDR3 with reference TRBV19 and TRBJ2-7 gives the whole variable domain DGGITQSPKYLFRKEGQNVTLSCEQNLNHDAMYWYRQDPGQGLRLIYYSQIVNDFQKGDIAEGYSVSREKKESFPLTVTSAQKNPTAFYLCASKTSGDSYEQYFGPGTRLTVT.

This clone is deemed large. The rearrangement joins TRBV10-3 to TRBJ1-5, with TRBD1 matching over 10 bases. Germline values: CDR1 ENHRY, CDR2 SYGVKD. CDR3 size: 14 residues. V shed 11 bases and J 0 bases; nucleotides not matched to a gene: 4. Here the CDR3 DNA reads TGTGCCGCTGGGACAGGGGATAGCAATCAGCCCCAGCATTTT. Translating gives CAAGTGDSNQPQHF.

The table lists this clone with many counts. The V gene is TRBV4-3, the J gene TRBJ2-2; 8 positions agree with TRBD1. V was pared by 5 bases and J by 1 base, with 6 bases of the junction left unmatched. The CDR3 is made up of 16 amino acids. Germline V lookup: CDR1 LGHNA, CDR2 YSLEER. The CDR3 reads CASSAGQGWNTGELFF. DNA of the CDR3: TGCGCCAGCAGCGCTGGACAGGGCTGGAACACCGGGGAGCTGTTTTTT.

This chain uses TRBV11-2 with TRBJ1-1, with 8 bases aligning to TRBD1. Trimming took 1 base from V and 4 from J; bases not matched to a gene: 5. CDR1 and CDR2 from the germline V gene are SGHAT and FQNNGV. The length of the CDR3 is 15 residues. The CDR3 bases are TGTGCCAGCAGCTTAGCTCATGACAGGGGCACTGAAGCTTTCTTT. This sequence encodes CASSLAHDRGTEAFF. Drawing the rest from reference TRBV11-2 and TRBJ1-1, the complete variable domain is EAGVAQSPRYKIIEKRQSVAFWCNPISGHATLYWYQQILGQGPKLLIQFQNNGVVDDSQLPKDRFSAERLKGVDSTLKIQPAKLEDSAVYLCASSLAHDRGTEAFFGQGTRLTVV.

This clone was seen ten or more times. For the CDR3, the DNA is TGTGCCAGCAGTCCTAGAGGGACAATGAACACTGAAGCTTTCTTT. This encodes CASSPRGTMNTEAFF. V and J are TRBV6-1 and TRBJ1-1, with D perhaps matching TRBD1 (6 bases). Germline V gene data show CDR1 as MNHNS and CDR2 as SASEGT. The CDR3 sequence is 15 residues long. Trimming took 5 bases from V and 0 from J, leaving 13 bases between them.

This clone was recorded many times. The rearrangement links TRBV18 to TRBJ1-1, with TRBD1 identical over 7 bases. This CDR3 has 14 residues. Trimming cost V 8 bases and J 4 bases; bases outside gene matches: 10. Germline CDR1 reads KGHSH; CDR2 reads LQKENI. In DNA form, the CDR3 reads TGTGCCAGCGTACAGGGGAGCGGGGGCACTGAAGCTTTCTTT. This encodes CASVQGSGGTEAFF. The complete variable domain, with remaining parts taken from reference TRBV18 and TRBJ1-1, reads NAGVMQNPRHLVRRRGQEARLRCSPMKGHSHVYWYRQLPEEGLKFMVYLQKENIIDESGMPKERFSAEFPKEGPSILRIQQVVRGDSAAYFCASVQGSGGTEAFFGQGTRLTVV.

This clone was seen many times. Mismatch with germline at one junction end may stem from a read error. The chain combines TRBV7-6 with TRBJ2-7, with no clear D. Germline V gene sequence: CDR1 SGHVS, CDR2 FNYEAQ. The CDR3 has 14 amino acids. CDR3 region: CASSLVSSSHEQYF. The CDR3 region has the DNA TGTGCCAGCAGCTTAGTTTCGAGCTCCCACGAGCAGTACTTC.

This clone was counted at least ten times. This chain links TRBV6-1 with TRBJ2-1, with D possibly being TRBD2 (5 bases). The CDR3 is 11 residues long. Per the germline V gene, CDR1 is MNHNS and CDR2 is SASEGT. The V gene lost 6 bases and the J gene lost 9 bases, with 9 bases spanning the gap. The CDR3 reads CASSQTTEQFF. The CDR3 DNA reads TGTGCCAGCAGCCAGACTACTGAGCAGTTCTTC.

This clone is labeled medium-sized (0.01 to 0.1%). The rearrangement links TRBV6-1 to TRBJ1-1; D not certain. Germline V gene data show CDR1 as MNHNS and CDR2 as SASEGT. V was pared by 3 bases and J by 0 bases, with 5 bases between. CDR3 length: 13 residues. The CDR3 coding sequence is TGTGCCAGCAGTGACAACATGAACACTGAAGCTTTCTTT. It is translated as CASSDNMNTEAFF.